What follows describes a single T cell receptor beta chain. Per the study methods: Estimates of nucleated cell counts were drawn from the amplification of reference gene primers. Using immunoSEQ multiplex PCR, the repertoire was profiled, and TCRdb retains in-frame clones only, with some absent. D and trimming were read from the DNA, whereas the V and J calls and clone size are those reported in that table. The sample lists a few hundred thousand clones, 85% to 90% occurring once. These data originate in a study of blood T cell repertoires in COVID-19. The ends were cut back, 0 bases at V and 0 bases at J, with 5 bases in the middle. Germline-derived CDR1 and CDR2 are SGHDN and FVKESK. This CDR3 has 14 amino acids.

The V gene is TRBV14, the J gene TRBJ1-1, with D uncertain. Sequenced material: peripheral blood. The source of this sequence is a man older than 75 with acute or convalescent COVID-19. CDR3 DNA: TGTGCCAGCAGCCAAGACGCAGTGAACACTGAAGCTTTCTTT. Translating it yields CASSQDAVNTEAFF.